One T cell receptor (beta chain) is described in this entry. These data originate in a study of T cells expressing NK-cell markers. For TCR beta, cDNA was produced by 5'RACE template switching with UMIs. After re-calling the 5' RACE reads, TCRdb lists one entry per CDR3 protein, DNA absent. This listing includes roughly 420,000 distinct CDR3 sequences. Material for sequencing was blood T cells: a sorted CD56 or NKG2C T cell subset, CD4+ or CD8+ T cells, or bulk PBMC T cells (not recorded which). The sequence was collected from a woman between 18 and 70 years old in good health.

Here the CDR3 reads CASQTGLYNEQFF. The chain carries TRBV6-2 or TRBV6-3 and TRBJ2-1; TCRdb reports TRBD1, a call that lacks DNA to check it against. The CDR3 loop spans 13 amino acids. CDR1 MNHEY and CDR2 SVGEGT come from the germline V gene.